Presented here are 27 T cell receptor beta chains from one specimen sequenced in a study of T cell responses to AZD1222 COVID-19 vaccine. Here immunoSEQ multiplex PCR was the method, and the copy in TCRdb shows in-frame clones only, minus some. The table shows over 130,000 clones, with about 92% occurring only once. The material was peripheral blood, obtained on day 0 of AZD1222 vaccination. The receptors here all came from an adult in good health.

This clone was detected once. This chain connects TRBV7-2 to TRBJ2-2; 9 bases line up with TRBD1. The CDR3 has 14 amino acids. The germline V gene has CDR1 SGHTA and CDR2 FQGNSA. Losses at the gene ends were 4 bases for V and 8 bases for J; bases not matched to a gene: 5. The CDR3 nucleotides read TGTGCCAGCAGCTCCCTACAGGGGGCTGGGGAGCTGTTTTTT. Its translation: CASSSLQGAGELFF.

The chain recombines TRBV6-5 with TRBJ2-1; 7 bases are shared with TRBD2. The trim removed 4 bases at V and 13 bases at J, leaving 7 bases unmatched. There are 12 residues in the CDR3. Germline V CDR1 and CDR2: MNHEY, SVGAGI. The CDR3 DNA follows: TGTGCCAGCAGTTCAGTTAGCGGGCCCCAGTTCTTC. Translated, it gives CASSSVSGPQFF.

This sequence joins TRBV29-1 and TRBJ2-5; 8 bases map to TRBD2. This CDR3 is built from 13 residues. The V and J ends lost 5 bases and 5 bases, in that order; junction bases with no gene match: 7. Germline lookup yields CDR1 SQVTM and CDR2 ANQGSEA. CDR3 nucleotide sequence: TGCAGCGTTCCTTTAGCGGGACGGGAGACCCAGTACTTC. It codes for CSVPLAGRETQYF.

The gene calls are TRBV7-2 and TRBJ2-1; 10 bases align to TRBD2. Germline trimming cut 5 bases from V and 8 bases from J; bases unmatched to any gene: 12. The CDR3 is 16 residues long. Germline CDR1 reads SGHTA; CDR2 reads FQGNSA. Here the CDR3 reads CASSLRLAGKDDEQFF. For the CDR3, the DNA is TGTGCCAGCAGCCTCCGACTAGCGGGTAAAGACGATGAGCAGTTCTTC.

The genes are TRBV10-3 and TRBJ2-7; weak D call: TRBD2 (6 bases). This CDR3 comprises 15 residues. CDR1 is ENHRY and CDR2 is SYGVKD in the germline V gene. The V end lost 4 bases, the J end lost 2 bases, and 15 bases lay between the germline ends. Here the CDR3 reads CAISGGGNGAYEQYF. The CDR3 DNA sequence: TGTGCCATCAGTGGGGGCGGGAATGGGGCCTACGAGCAGTACTTC.

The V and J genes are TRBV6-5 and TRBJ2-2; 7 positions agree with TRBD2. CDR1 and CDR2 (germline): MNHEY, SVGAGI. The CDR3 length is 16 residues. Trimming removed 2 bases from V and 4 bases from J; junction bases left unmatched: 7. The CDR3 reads CASSYRLAATTGELFF. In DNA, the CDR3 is TGTGCCAGCAGTTACAGGCTAGCGGCAACCACCGGGGAGCTGTTTTTT.

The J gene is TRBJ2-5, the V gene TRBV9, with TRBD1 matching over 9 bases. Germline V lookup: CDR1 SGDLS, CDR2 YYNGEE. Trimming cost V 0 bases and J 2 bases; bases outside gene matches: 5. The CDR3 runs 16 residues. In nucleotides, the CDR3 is TGTGCCAGCAGCGTAGAATTGACAGGGGGACAAGAGACCCAGTACTTC. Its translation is CASSVELTGGQETQYF.

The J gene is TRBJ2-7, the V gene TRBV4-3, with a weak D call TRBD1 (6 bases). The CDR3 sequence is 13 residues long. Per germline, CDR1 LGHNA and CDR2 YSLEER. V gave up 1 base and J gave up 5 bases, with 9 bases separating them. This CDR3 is CASSQVPGDEQYF. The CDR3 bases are TGCGCCAGCAGCCAAGTTCCAGGGGACGAGCAGTACTTC.

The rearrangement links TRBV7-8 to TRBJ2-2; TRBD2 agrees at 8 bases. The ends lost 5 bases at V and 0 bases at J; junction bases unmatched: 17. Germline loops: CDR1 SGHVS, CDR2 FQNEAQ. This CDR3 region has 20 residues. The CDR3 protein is CASSKVTRGRLAPNTGELFF. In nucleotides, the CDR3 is TGTGCCAGCAGCAAAGTCACCCGGGGCCGACTAGCGCCGAACACCGGGGAGCTGTTTTTT.

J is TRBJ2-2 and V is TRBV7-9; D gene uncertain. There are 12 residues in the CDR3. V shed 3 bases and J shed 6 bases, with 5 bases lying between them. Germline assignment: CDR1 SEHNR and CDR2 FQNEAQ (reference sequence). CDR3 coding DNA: TGTGCCAGCAGCTTCACTTCCGGGGAGCTGTTTTTT. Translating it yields CASSFTSGELFF.

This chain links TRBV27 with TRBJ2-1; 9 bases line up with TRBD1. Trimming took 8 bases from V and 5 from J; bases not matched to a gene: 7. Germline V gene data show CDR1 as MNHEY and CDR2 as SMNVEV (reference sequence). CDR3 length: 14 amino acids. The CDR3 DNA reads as TGTGCCAGCGCCCTACAGGGGGCCGACAATGAGCAGTTCTTC. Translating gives CASALQGADNEQFF.

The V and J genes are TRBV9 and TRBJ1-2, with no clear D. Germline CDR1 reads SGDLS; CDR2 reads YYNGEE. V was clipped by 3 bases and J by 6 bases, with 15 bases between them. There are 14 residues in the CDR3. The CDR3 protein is CASSALSREDGYTF. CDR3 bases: TGTGCCAGCAGCGCCCTTTCGAGGGAGGATGGCTACACCTTC.

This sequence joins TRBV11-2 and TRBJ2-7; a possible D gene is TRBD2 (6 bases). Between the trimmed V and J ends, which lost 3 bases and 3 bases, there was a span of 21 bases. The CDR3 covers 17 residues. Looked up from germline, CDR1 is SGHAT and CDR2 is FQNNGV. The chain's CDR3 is CASSLAEGHQLGYEQYF. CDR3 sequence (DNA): TGTGCCAGCAGCTTGGCGGAGGGCCATCAACTCGGCTACGAGCAGTACTTC.

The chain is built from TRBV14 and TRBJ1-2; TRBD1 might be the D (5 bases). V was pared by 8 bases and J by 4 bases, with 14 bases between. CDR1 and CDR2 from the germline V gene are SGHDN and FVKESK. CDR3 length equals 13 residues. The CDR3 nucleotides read TGTGCCAGCGGGACTTTGGGCGGCTATGGCTACACCTTC. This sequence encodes CASGTLGGYGYTF.

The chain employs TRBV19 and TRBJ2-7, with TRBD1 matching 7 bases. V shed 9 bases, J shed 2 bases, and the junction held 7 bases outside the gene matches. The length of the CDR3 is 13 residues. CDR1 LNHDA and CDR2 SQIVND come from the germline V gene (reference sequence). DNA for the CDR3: TGTGCCAGCAGGGCCCAGGGGGCCTACGAGCAGTACTTC. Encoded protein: CASRAQGAYEQYF.

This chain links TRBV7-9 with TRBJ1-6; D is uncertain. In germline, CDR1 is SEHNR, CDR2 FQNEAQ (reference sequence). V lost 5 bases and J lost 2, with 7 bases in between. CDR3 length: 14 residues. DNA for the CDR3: TGTGCCAGCAGCCACGGAACCTATAATTCACCCCTCCACTTT. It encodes CASSHGTYNSPLHF.

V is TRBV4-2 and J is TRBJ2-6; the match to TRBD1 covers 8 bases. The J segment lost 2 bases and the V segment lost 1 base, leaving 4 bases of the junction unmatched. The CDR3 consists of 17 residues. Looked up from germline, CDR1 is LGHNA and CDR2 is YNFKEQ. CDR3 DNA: TGTGCCAGCAGCCAAGGTGTACAGGGGGCTGGGGCCAACGTCCTGACTTTC. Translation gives CASSQGVQGAGANVLTF.

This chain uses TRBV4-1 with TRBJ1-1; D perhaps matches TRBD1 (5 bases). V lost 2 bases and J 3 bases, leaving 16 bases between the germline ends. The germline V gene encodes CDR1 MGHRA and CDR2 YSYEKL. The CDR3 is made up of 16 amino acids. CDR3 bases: TGCGCCAGCAGCCAACACCAGAGGCTAGGGGACACTGAAGCTTTCTTT. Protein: CASSQHQRLGDTEAFF.

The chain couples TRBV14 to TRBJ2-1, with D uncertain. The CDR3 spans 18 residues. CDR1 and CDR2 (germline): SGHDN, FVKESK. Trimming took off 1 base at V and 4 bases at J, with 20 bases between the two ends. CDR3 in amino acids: CASSQGARRAPPYNEQFF. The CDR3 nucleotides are TGTGCCAGCAGCCAAGGGGCCAGACGAGCCCCACCGTACAATGAGCAGTTCTTC.

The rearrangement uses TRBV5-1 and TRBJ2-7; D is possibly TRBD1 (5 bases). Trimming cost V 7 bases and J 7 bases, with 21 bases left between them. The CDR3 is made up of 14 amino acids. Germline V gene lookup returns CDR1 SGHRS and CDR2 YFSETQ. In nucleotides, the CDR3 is TGCGCCAGCGAGTGGCAGGGTGGGTGTTGGGAGCAGTACTTC. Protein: CASEWQGGCWEQYF. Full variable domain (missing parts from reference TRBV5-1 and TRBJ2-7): KAGVTQTPRYLIKTRGQQVTLSCSPISGHRSVSWYQQTPGQGLQFLFEYFSETQRNKGNFPGRFSGRQFSNSRSEMNVSTLELGDSALYLCASEWQGGCWEQYFGPGTRLTVT.

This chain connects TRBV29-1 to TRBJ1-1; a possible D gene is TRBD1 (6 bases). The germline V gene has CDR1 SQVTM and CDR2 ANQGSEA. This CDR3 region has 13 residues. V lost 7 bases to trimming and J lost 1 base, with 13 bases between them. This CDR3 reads CSAKDRKNTEAFF. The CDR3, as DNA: TGCAGCGCCAAGGACAGAAAGAACACTGAAGCTTTCTTT.

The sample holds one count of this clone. The CDR3 sequence is CSVEGGRGLTNYGYTF. The CDR3 bases are TGCAGCGTTGAAGGCGGCAGGGGCTTAACTAACTATGGCTACACCTTC. The chain uses TRBV29-1 and TRBJ1-2; D is possibly TRBD1 (6 bases). CDR3 length equals 16 residues. Trimming shortened V by 1 base and J by 0 bases, and 15 bases separated the two germline ends. The germline V gene encodes CDR1 SQVTM and CDR2 ANQGSEA.

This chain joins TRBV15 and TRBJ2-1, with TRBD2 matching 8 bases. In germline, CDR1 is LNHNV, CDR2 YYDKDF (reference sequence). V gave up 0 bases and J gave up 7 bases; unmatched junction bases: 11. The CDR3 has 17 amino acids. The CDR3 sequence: CATSREGAGGPFNEQFF. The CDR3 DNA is TGTGCCACCAGCAGAGAAGGGGCGGGAGGCCCTTTTAATGAGCAGTTCTTC. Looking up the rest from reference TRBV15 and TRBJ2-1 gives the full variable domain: DAMVIQNPRYQVTQFGKPVTLSCSQTLNHNVMYWYQQKSSQAPKLLFHYYDKDFNNEADTPDNFQSRRPNTSFCFLDIRSPGLGDTAMYLCATSREGAGGPFNEQFFGPGTRLTVL.

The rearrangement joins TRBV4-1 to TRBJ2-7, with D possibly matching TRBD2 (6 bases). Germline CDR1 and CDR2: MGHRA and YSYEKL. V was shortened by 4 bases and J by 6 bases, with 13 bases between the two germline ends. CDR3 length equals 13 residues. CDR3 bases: TGCGCCAGCAGCCCCCTCGGGGGTTCCGAGCAGTACTTC. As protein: CASSPLGGSEQYF.

The CDR3 bases are TGTGCCAGCAGCTCGACCTACTCCTTAATAAACACTGAAGCTTTCTTT. It is translated as CASSSTYSLINTEAFF. The chain joins TRBV7-8 to TRBJ1-1; D remains ambiguous. This CDR3 region has 16 residues. Germline loops: CDR1 SGHVS, CDR2 FQNEAQ. Between the trimmed V and J ends, which lost 4 bases and 2 bases, there was a span of 17 bases. The whole variable domain, filled in from reference TRBV7-8 and TRBJ1-1, reads GAGVSQSPRYKVAKRGQDVALRCDPISGHVSLFWYQQALGQGPEFLTYFQNEAQLDKSGLPSDRFFAERPEGSVSTLKIQRTQQEDSAVYLCASSSTYSLINTEAFFGQGTRLTVV.

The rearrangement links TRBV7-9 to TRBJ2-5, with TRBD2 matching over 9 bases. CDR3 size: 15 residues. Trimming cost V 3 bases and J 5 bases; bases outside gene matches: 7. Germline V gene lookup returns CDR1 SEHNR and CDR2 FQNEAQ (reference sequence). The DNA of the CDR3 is TGTGCCAGCAGCTTGAGTAGCGGGAGTAGCGAGACCCAGTACTTC. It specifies CASSLSSGSSETQYF.

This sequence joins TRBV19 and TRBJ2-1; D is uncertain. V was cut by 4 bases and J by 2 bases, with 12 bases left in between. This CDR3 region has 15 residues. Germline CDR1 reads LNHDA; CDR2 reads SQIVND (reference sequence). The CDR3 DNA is TGTGCCAGTAGTACCGCGGTTGGACCCTACAATGAGCAGTTCTTC. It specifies CASSTAVGPYNEQFF.